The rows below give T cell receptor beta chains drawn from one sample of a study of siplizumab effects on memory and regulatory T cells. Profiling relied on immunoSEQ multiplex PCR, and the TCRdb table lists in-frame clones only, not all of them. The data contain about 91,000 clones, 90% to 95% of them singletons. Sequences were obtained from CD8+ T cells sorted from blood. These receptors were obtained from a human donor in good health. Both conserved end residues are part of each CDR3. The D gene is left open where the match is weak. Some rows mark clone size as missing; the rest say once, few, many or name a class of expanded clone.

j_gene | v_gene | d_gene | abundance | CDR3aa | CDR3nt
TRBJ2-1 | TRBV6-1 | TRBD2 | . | CASSDAGTSKYNEQFF | TGTGCCAGCAGTGACGCCGGGACTAGCAAATACAATGAGCAGTTCTTC
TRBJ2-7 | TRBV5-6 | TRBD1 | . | CASSTGQGLSEQYF | TGTGCCAGCAGCACGGGACAGGGTTTGAGCGAGCAGTACTTC
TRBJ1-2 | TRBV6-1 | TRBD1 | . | CASSDLRDSHYGYTF | TGTGCCAGCAGCGACCTCCGGGACAGCCACTATGGCTACACCTTC
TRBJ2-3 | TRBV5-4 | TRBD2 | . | CASGVGTTFSDTQYF | TGTGCCAGCGGCGTCGGGACTACGTTCTCAGATACGCAGTATTTT
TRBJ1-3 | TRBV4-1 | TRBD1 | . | CASRGLNGNTIYF | TGCGCCTCGAGGGGGCTGAATGGAAACACCATATATTTT
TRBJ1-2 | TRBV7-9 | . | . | CASSPGAGYTF | TGTGCCAGCAGCCCCGGGGCCGGCTACACCTTC
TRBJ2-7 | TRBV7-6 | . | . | CASSLEFGQLDEQYF | TGTGCCAGCAGCTTAGAATTTGGGCAGCTTGACGAGCAGTACTTC
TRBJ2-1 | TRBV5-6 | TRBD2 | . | CASSLGLAGAYNEQFF | TGTGCCAGCAGCTTGGGGCTAGCGGGAGCCTACAATGAGCAGTTCTTC
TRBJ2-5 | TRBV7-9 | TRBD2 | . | CASSSQTSGGLQETQYF | TGTGCCAGCAGCTCCCAGACTAGCGGGGGGCTTCAAGAGACCCAGTACTTC
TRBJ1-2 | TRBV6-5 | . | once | CASSYRQAAIYGYTF | TGTGCCAGCAGTTATCGACAGGCGGCCATCTATGGCTACACCTTC
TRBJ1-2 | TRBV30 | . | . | CAWSVQSSVGYTF | TGTGCCTGGAGTGTACAGAGTAGCGTCGGCTACACCTTC
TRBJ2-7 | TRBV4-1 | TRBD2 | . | CASSPTSDPFEQYF | TGCGCCAGCAGCCCAACTAGCGACCCGTTTGAGCAGTACTTC
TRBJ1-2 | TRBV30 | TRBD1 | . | CGQGASLNYGYTF | TGTGGGCAGGGGGCGAGTTTGAACTATGGCTACACCTTC
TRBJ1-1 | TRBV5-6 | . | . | CASSETENTEAFF | TGTGCCAGCAGCGAGACCGAGAACACTGAAGCTTTCTTT
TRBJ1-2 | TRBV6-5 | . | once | CASSYTIAGHYGYTF | TGTGCCAGCAGTTACACCATCGCAGGGCACTATGGCTACACCTTC
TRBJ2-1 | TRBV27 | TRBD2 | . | CASSFSSGRLNEQFF | TGTGCCAGCAGTTTTTCTAGCGGGAGGCTCAATGAGCAGTTCTTC
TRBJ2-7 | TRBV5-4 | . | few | CATGESYEQYF | TGTGCCACCGGGGAGTCCTACGAGCAGTACTTC
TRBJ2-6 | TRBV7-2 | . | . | CASSLLGSSGANVLTF | TGTGCCAGCAGCTTACTAGGGAGCTCTGGGGCCAACGTCCTGACTTTC
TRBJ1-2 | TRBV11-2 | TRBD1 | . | CASSHWTGSDGYTF | TGTGCCAGCAGCCACTGGACAGGGTCAGATGGCTACACCTTC
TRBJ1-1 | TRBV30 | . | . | CAHGTGSSTEAFF | TGTGCCCACGGAACAGGGTCGAGCACTGAAGCTTTCTTT
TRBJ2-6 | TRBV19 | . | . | CASSIGTYSGANVLTF | TGTGCCAGTAGTATAGGGACTTACTCTGGGGCCAACGTCCTGACTTTC
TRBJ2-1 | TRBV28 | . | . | CASSLSNEQFF | TGTGCCAGCAGTTTAAGTAATGAGCAGTTCTTC
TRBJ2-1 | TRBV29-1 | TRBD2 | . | CSVKGTSGGVVDEQFF | TGCAGCGTTAAGGGGACTAGCGGGGGTGTGGTGGATGAGCAGTTCTTC
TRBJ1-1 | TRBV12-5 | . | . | CASGFRFNTEAFF | TGTGCTAGTGGTTTCAGGTTTAACACTGAAGCTTTCTTT
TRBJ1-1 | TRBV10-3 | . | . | CATQTAMNTEAFF | TGTGCCACTCAGACAGCAATGAACACTGAAGCTTTCTTT
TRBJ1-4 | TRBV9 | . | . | CASSVEGRGNEKLFF | TGTGCCAGCAGCGTAGAAGGGCGGGGGAATGAAAAACTGTTTTTT
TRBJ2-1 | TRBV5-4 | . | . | CASSLLYGSSYNEQFF | TGTGCCAGCAGCTTGTTGTACGGTAGCTCCTACAATGAGCAGTTCTTC
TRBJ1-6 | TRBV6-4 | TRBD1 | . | CASSDTGGDSPLHF | TGTGCCAGCAGTGATACAGGGGGTGATTCACCCCTCCACTTT
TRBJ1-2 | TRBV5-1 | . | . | CASSLLRERGGYTF | TGCGCCAGCAGCTTGTTAAGGGAGCGAGGTGGCTACACCTTC
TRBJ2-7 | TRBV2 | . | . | CASMGREQYF | TGTGCCAGCATGGGGAGAGAGCAGTACTTC
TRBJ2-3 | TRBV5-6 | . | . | CASSEARSTDTQYF | TGTGCCAGCAGCGAGGCCAGATCCACAGATACGCAGTATTTT
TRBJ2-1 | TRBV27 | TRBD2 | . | CASSPGGGPYNEQFF | TGTGCCAGCAGTCCGGGGGGGGGTCCCTACAATGAGCAGTTCTTC
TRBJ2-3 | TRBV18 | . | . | CASSPPRGTDTQYF | TGTGCCAGCTCACCACCTCGGGGCACAGATACGCAGTATTTT
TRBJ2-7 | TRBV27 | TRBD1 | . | CASRVQGAANEQYF | TGTGCCAGCAGGGTACAGGGGGCGGCCAACGAGCAGTACTTC
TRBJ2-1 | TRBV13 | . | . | CASSLSYNEQFF | TGTGCCAGCAGCTTGTCCTACAATGAGCAGTTCTTC
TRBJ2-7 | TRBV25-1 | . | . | CASSDALARSSYEQYF | TGTGCCAGCAGTGACGCTTTAGCTCGGAGCTCCTACGAGCAGTACTTC
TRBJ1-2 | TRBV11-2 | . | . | CASSSPSGGYTF | TGTGCCAGCAGCTCCCCCTCGGGGGGCTACACCTTC
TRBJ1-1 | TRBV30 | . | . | CAWSEIGNTEAFF | TGTGCCTGGAGCGAAATTGGGAACACTGAAGCTTTCTTT
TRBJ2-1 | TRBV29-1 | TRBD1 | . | CSVEDWTGLLNEQFF | TGCAGCGTTGAAGATTGGACAGGGTTGTTGAACGAGCAGTTCTTC
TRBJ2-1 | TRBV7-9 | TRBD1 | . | CASSPGQGGSYNEQFF | TGTGCCAGCAGCCCCGGACAGGGAGGCTCCTACAATGAGCAGTTCTTC
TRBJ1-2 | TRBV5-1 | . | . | CASSLANSGRGYTF | TGTGCCAGCAGCTTGGCCAACTCGGGACGTGGCTACACCTTC
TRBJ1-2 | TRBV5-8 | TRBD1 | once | CASSLPGTGAGGYTF | TGTGCCAGCAGCTTACCCGGGACAGGGGCGGGAGGCTACACCTTC
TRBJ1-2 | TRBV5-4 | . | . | CASSLGAQVHYGYTF | TGTGCCAGCAGCTTGGGGGCCCAGGTCCACTATGGCTACACCTTC
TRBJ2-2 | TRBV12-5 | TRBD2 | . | CASADVAGVTGELFF | TGTGCTAGTGCTGACGTAGCGGGAGTTACCGGGGAGCTGTTTTTT